What follows are 12 T cell receptor beta chains derived from one specimen sequenced in a study of blood T cell repertoires in COVID-19. Only in-frame clones appear in the TCRdb table, and some are missing; sequencing was by immunoSEQ multiplex PCR. The repertoire holds approximately 200,000 clones, about 83% seen once, with 8% to 10% in the top ten. The sequenced sample was PBMCs or T cells enriched from blood (not recorded which). The receptors stem from a woman in her 30s who had recovered from COVID-19.

This clone was counted between two and nine times. The chain uses TRBV20-1 and TRBJ1-1; TRBD1 is a possible D gene (5 bases). There are 13 residues in the CDR3. V lost 6 bases, J lost 10 bases, and 21 bases lay in between. Germline V gives CDR1 DFQATT, CDR2 SNEGSKA (reference sequence). The CDR3 loop is CSASRSETDGAFF. CDR3 nucleotides: TGCAGTGCCAGTCGCTCCGAGACAGACGGAGCTTTCTTT.

A single count supports this clone. In the same sample, other DNA sequences code for this CDR3. The V call is TRBV6-1, the J call TRBJ2-7, with D possibly TRBD1 on 5 matching bases. Trimming removed 3 bases from V and 2 bases from J, with 8 bases in between. The CDR3 has 13 residues. Germline-derived CDR1 and CDR2 are MNHNS and SASEGT. CDR3 protein: CASSDDSPYEQYF. The CDR3 coding sequence is TGTGCCAGCAGTGACGACAGTCCCTACGAGCAGTACTTC.

This CDR3 is CASSQVARGTGSTYEQYF. The CDR3 nucleotides are TGCGCCAGCAGCCAAGTTGCTCGCGGGACAGGGTCTACGTACGAGCAGTACTTC. J is TRBJ2-7 and V is TRBV4-1, with 9 bases identical to TRBD1. Germline CDR1 is MGHRA and CDR2 is YSYEKL. The CDR3 consists of 18 residues. V lost 1 base, J lost 4 bases, and 14 bases stayed unmatched.

The V gene is TRBV12-5, the J gene TRBJ2-5; D not certain. CDR1 is LGHNT and CDR2 is FRNRAP in the germline V gene. V shed 8 bases and J shed 5 bases, with 12 bases lying between them. This CDR3 contains 12 residues. The chain's CDR3 is CASSIAGETQYF. The CDR3 region has the DNA TGTGCTAGTTCGATAGCCGGGGAGACCCAGTACTTC. Full variable domain (outside the CDR3, taken from reference TRBV12-5 and TRBJ2-5): DARVTQTPRHKVTEMGQEVTMRCQPILGHNTVFWYRQTMMQGLELLAYFRNRAPLDDSGMPKDRFSAEMPDATLATLKIQPSEPRDSAVYFCASSIAGETQYFGPGTRLLVL.

In nucleotides, the CDR3 is TGCGCCAGCAGCCATCCGGGAAACAATGAGCAGTTCTTC. Protein: CASSHPGNNEQFF. The chain recombines TRBV4-1 with TRBJ2-1; D may be TRBD2 (5 bases). CDR1 and CDR2 from the germline V gene are MGHRA and YSYEKL. CDR3 length equals 13 residues. Trimming removed 3 bases at V and 5 bases at J, with 8 bases between.

This clone was observed a handful of times. The chain employs TRBV7-8 and TRBJ1-1; no reliable D call. Between the trimmed V and J ends, which lost 5 bases and 4 bases, there was a span of 17 bases. The CDR3 has 15 residues. CDR1 is SGHVS and CDR2 is FQNEAQ in the germline V gene. Written as DNA, the CDR3 is TGTGCCAGCAGCCCGGCCCGAGGCGGTCGCACTGAAGCTTTCTTT. It translates to CASSPARGGRTEAFF.

V and J are TRBV28 and TRBJ1-5, with D unclear. CDR1 is MDHEN, CDR2 SYDVKM, per germline. The CDR3 extends over 12 amino acids. V was pared by 1 base and J by 6 bases, with 4 bases between. The CDR3 region has the DNA TGTGCCAGCAGTTTATCCGGTCAGCCCCAGCATTTT. This sequence encodes CASSLSGQPQHF.

The V call is TRBV4-1, the J call TRBJ2-7; 12 nucleotides agree with TRBD1. Trimming removed 0 bases from V and 5 bases from J; junction bases left unmatched: 5. Germline CDR1 reads MGHRA; CDR2 reads YSYEKL. The CDR3 runs to 16 residues. CDR3 loop: CASSQDVGTGGHEQYF. The CDR3 nucleotides read TGCGCCAGCAGCCAAGATGTAGGGACAGGGGGCCACGAGCAGTACTTC.

The rearrangement joins TRBV3-1 (or the pseudogene TRBV3-2) to TRBJ2-2, with TRBD2 identical over 11 bases. Per the germline V gene, CDR1 is LGHDT and CDR2 is YNNKEL (reference sequence). V shed 5 bases and J 7 bases; nucleotides not matched to a gene: 6. The CDR3 extends over 15 amino acids. CDR3: CASSYTSGSGGELFF. The CDR3 nucleotides are TGTGCCAGCAGCTATACTAGCGGGAGCGGCGGGGAGCTGTTTTTT.

The CDR3 sequence is CASSWGTSGKWGTGELFF. The CDR3 DNA follows: TGTGCCAGCAGCTGGGGGACTAGCGGGAAGTGGGGCACCGGGGAGCTGTTTTTT. The V and J genes are TRBV28 and TRBJ2-2, with 13 nucleotides matching TRBD2. V lost 6 bases, J lost 4 bases, and 11 bases stayed unmatched. Germline V gene data show CDR1 as MDHEN and CDR2 as SYDVKM. This CDR3 is built from 18 residues.

The table lists this clone with a few counts. The V and J genes are TRBV4-1 and TRBJ1-5; D is undetermined. The CDR3 extends over 13 amino acids. Trimming took off 3 bases at V and 0 bases at J, with 3 bases between the two ends. The germline V gene encodes CDR1 MGHRA and CDR2 YSYEKL. CDR3 DNA sequence: TGCGCCAGCAGCCACGGTAGCAATCAGCCCCAGCATTTT. It encodes CASSHGSNQPQHF.

This chain uses TRBV12-3 or TRBV12-4 with TRBJ2-5; 10 bases map to TRBD2. The ends lost 8 bases at V and 2 bases at J; junction bases unmatched: 2. The CDR3 is 13 residues long. CDR3: CASGLAAQETQYF. The CDR3 coding sequence is TGTGCCAGCGGACTAGCGGCACAAGAGACCCAGTACTTC.